Each of the 11 T cell receptor beta chains below was sequenced from the same sample in a study of spatial heterogeneity in lung cancer. Time point of the sample: sample taken at primary tumor resection. One entry per CDR3 protein results from TCRdb running MiXCR on the 5' RACE reads. Among roughly 23,000 distinct CDR3 sequences, about 4.4% were seen once, and the ten largest hold about 5.5%. The sample was PBMCs, taken at surgery. Source of these receptors: a male donor with early-stage non-small cell lung cancer.

Concerning this clonotype: At one end the junction does not follow the germline gene, possibly because of a read error. The V gene is TRBV10-1, the J gene TRBJ2-1; maybe TRBD2 (5 bases). The CDR3 sequence is 14 residues long. The germline CDR1 and CDR2 sequences are WNHNN and SYGVQD (reference sequence). The CDR3 nucleotides are TGTGCCAGCAGTGAGTCGACGGGAATCCAATCGCAGTTCTTC. It is translated as CASSESTGIQSQFF.

This clonotype was seen many times. This chain uses TRBV10-3 with TRBJ2-7; D not resolved. CDR1 ENHRY and CDR2 SYGVKD come from the germline V gene. This CDR3 comprises 14 residues. V shed 0 bases and J shed 2 bases, with 8 bases lying between them. CDR3 amino acids: CAISESKAAYEQYF. The CDR3 nucleotides read TGTGCCATCAGTGAGTCGAAGGCAGCCTACGAGCAGTACTTC.

The table lists this clonotype with many counts. V is TRBV7-9 and J is TRBJ1-2; no firm D call. Germline CDR1 is SEHNR and CDR2 is FQNEAQ (reference sequence). The V and J ends lost 1 base and 4 bases respectively, with 7 bases between them. CDR3 size: 13 residues. CDR3 in amino acids: CASSLGSSYGYTF. CDR3 coding DNA: TGTGCCAGCAGCTTAGGTTCGAGCTATGGCTACACCTTC.

This clonotype was counted ten times or more. V is TRBV6-6 and J is TRBJ2-5; D may match TRBD1 or TRBD2 (5 bases each). Looked up from germline, CDR1 is MNHNY and CDR2 is SVGAGI (reference sequence). This CDR3 is 13 amino acids long. V lost 10 bases, J lost 1 base, and 13 bases lay in between. The CDR3 loop is CATTGPPQETQYF. CDR3 in DNA: TGTGCCACCACGGGACCGCCCCAAGAGACCCAGTACTTC.

This clonotype was seen many times. This chain uses TRBV20-1 with TRBJ2-1; no reliable D call. This CDR3 spans 14 amino acids. Deletions cut 6 bases from V and 8 bases from J, with 20 bases between. Germline CDR1 is DFQATT and CDR2 is SNEGSKA (reference sequence). The CDR3 nucleotides are TGCAGTGCACTGATCCAAGGTCGGCGGCATGAGCAGTTCTTC. Translation: CSALIQGRRHEQFF.

This chain joins TRBV12-3 or TRBV12-4 and TRBJ1-3; D is ambiguous. The ends were cut back, 3 bases at V and 0 bases at J, with 6 bases in the middle. The CDR3 consists of 14 residues. CDR3 sequence: CASSLAASGNTIYF. The CDR3 DNA sequence: TGTGCCAGCAGTTTGGCAGCCTCTGGAAACACCATATATTTT.

By proportion, this clonotype is medium-sized. The rearrangement joins TRBV12-3 or TRBV12-4 to TRBJ1-1; D gene unclear. V shed 5 bases and J shed 5 bases, with 6 bases lying between them. The CDR3 runs 11 residues. The CDR3 region has the DNA TGTGCCAGCAGTCTTGGGACTGAAGCTTTCTTT. This encodes CASSLGTEAFF.

This clonotype was detected ten times or more. J is TRBJ1-2 and V is TRBV7-9; the D gene is possibly TRBD1 (6 bases). Trimming cost V 5 bases and J 6 bases, with 13 bases left between them. The CDR3 has 13 amino acids. Germline CDR1 and CDR2: SEHNR and FQNEAQ (reference sequence). As DNA, the CDR3 is TGTGCCAGCAGCCCAGGACAGAGGCATGGCTACACCTTC. It codes for CASSPGQRHGYTF.

This clonotype was seen many times. The CDR3 protein is CASSLAGGGPQETQYF. CDR3 nucleotides: TGTGCCAGCAGCTTGGCCGGGGGCGGCCCCCAAGAGACCCAGTACTTC. This chain connects TRBV5-4 to TRBJ2-5; D tentatively reads TRBD1 or TRBD2 (6 bases each). Trimming removed 0 bases from V and 1 base from J, with 13 bases in between. Germline V gives CDR1 SGHNT, CDR2 YYREEE (reference sequence). The CDR3 runs to 16 residues.

This clonotype was picked up many times. CDR3 nucleotide sequence: TGTGCCAGCAGACCAGCGGGAGTAATGATAGATACGCAGTATTTT. Protein sequence: CASRPAGVMIDTQYF. The J gene is TRBJ2-3, the V gene TRBV6-5; 8 nucleotides match TRBD2. V gave up 6 bases and J gave up 5 bases; unmatched junction bases: 10. The CDR3 is 15 residues long. Germline-derived CDR1 and CDR2 are MNHEY and SVGAGI.

This clonotype was seen many times. The chain uses TRBV29-1 and TRBJ2-1; 14 bases match TRBD2. The germline gives CDR1 SQVTM, CDR2 ANQGSEA. This CDR3 is built from 14 residues. The V gene end was trimmed by 5 bases and the J gene end by 6 bases; junction bases not matched to a gene: 3. CDR3 in amino acids: CSVTGLAGVNEQFF. CDR3 coding DNA: TGCAGCGTTACGGGACTAGCGGGAGTCAATGAGCAGTTCTTC.